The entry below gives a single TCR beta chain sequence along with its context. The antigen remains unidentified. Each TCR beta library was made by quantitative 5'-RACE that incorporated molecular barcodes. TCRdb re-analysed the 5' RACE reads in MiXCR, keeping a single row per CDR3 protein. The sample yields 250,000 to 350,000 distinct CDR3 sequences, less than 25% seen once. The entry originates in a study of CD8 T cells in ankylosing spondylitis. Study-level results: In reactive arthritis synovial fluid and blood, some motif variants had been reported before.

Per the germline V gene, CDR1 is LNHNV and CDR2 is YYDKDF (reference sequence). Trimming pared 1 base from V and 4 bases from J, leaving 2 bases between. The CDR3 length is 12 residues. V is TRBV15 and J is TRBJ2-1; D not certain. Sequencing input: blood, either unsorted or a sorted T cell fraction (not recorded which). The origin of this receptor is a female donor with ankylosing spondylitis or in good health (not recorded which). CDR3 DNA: TGTGCCACCAGCAGAGGATACAATGAGCAGTTCTTC. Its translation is CATSRGYNEQFF.